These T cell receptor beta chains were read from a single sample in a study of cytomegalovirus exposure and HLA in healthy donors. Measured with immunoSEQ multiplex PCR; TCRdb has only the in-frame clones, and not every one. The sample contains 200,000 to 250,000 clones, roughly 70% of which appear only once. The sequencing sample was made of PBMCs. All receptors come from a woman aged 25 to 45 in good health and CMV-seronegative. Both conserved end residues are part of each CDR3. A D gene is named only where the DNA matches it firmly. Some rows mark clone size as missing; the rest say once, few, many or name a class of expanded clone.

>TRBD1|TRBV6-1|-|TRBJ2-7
TGTGCCAGCTGGGACAGCCACTACGAGCAGTACTTC
CASWDSHYEQYF
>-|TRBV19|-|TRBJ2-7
TGTGCCAGTGGGCAACGAGAAGGTCCGGCCGAGCAGTACTTC
CASGQREGPAEQYF
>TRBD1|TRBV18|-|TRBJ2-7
TGTGCCAGCTCTCTGGGACAGGGCAAGCAGTACTTC
CASSLGQGKQYF
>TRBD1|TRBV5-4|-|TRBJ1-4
TGTGCCAGCAGCCCCGGGACAGGGGAAAAACTGTTTTTT
CASSPGTGEKLFF
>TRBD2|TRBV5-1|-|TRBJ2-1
TGCGCCAGCACAAGAAGCGGGAGCTCCTACAATGAGCAGTTCTTC
CASTRSGSSYNEQFF
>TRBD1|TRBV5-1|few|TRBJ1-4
TGCGCCAGCAGCCCGACAGGGTCATCGGAAAAACTGTTTTTT
CASSPTGSSEKLFF
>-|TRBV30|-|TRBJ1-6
TGTGCCTGGAGTCGAGGAGATTATTCACCCCTCCACTTT
CAWSRGDYSPLHF
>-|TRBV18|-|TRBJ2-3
TGTGCCAGCTCACCCGGACTTGACACAGATACGCAGTATTTT
CASSPGLDTDTQYF
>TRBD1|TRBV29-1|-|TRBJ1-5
TGCAGCGTCTCTTCAGGGGGCGCGGATCAGCCCCAGCATTTT
CSVSSGGADQPQHF
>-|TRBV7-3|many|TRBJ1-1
TGTGCCAGCAGCTTAATGGGGGCTGGGACTGAAGCTTTCTTT
CASSLMGAGTEAFF
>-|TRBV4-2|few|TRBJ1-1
TGTGCCAGCAGCCAAGATCACGGGAAGAACACTGAAGCTTTCTTT
CASSQDHGKNTEAFF
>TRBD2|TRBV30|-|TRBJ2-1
TGTGCCTGGAGTGTAAAATCTAGCGGGAGGGCCGTTTGGAATGAGCAGTTCTTC
CAWSVKSSGRAVWNEQFF
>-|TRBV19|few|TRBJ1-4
TGTGCCACCCTCGGGGAGCGAGGTGAAAAACTGTTTTTT
CATLGERGEKLFF
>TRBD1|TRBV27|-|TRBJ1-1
TGTGCCAGCAGTTTCCAGGGGGCGTATAGTGAAGCTTTCTTT
CASSFQGAYSEAFF
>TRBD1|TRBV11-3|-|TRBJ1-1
TGTGCCAGCAGCTTCCGGCAGGGGGCTGAAGCTTTCTTT
CASSFRQGAEAFF
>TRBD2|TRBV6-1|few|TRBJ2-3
TGTGCCAGCAGCGCTCTAGCGGGAGAGGGGGATACGCAGTATTTT
CASSALAGEGDTQYF
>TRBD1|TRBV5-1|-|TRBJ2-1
TGCGCCAGCAGCTTGAGAGACAGGGGAGGTGAGCAGTTCTTC
CASSLRDRGGEQFF
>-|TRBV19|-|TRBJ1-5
TGTGCCAGTAGTAGGACAGCGACGGTTCAGCCCCAGCATTTT
CASSRTATVQPQHF
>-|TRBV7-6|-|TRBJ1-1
TGTGTCAGCAGTGAGGCTAGTGGACACTCTGTCGACACTGAAGCTTTCTTT
CVSSEASGHSVDTEAFF
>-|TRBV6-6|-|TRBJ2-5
TGTGCCAGCAGCCCGACCGGGGGGCTCCAAGAGACCCAGTACTTC
CASSPTGGLQETQYF
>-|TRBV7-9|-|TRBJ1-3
TGTGCCAGCAGCCCGTATCCGGTCTCTGGAAACACCATATATTTT
CASSPYPVSGNTIYF
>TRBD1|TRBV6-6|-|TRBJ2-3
TGTGCCAGCAGCACCGGGACAGGGGGCGCAGATACGCAGTATTTT
CASSTGTGGADTQYF
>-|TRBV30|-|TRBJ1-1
TGTGCCACCACCGGACGGGAGAACACTGAAGCTTTCTTT
CATTGRENTEAFF
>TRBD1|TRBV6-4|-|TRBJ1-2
TGTGCCAGCAGGGAGACAGGGGGCGAACGGTTTGGCTACACCTTC
CASRETGGERFGYTF
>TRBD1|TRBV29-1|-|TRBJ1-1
TGCAGCGTTGGGACAGGGGGCCACACTGAAGCTTTCTTT
CSVGTGGHTEAFF
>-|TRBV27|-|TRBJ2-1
TGTGCCAGCAGCACCACCCGCCCCGGGTTGTACAATGAGCAGTTCTTC
CASSTTRPGLYNEQFF
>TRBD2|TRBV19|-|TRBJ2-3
TGTGCCAGTAGTCGAACTAGCGGGACAACAGATACGCAGTATTTT
CASSRTSGTTDTQYF
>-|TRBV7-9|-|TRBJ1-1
TGTGCCAGCAGCTTAGACGCCAGGTTGAACACTGAAGCTTTCTTT
CASSLDARLNTEAFF
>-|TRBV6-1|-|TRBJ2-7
TGTGCCAGCAAGGTAGGGCGGGGCTCCTACGAGCAGTACTTC
CASKVGRGSYEQYF